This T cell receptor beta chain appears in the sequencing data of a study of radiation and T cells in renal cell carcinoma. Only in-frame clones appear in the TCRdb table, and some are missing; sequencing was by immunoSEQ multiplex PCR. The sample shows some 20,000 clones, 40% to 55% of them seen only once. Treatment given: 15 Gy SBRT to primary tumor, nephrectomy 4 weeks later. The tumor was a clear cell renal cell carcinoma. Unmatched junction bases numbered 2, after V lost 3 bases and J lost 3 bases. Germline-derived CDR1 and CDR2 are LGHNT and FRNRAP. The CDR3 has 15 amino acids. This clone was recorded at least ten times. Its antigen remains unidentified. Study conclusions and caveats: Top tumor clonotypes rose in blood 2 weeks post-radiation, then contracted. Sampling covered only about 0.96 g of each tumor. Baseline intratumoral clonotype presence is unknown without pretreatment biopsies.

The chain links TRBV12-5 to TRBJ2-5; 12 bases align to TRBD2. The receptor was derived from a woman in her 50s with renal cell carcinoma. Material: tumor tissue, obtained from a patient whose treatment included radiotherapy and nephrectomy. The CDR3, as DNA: TGTGCTAGTGGTTTCTCTAGCGGGGGGGAAGAGACCCAGTACTTC. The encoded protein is CASGFSSGGEETQYF.